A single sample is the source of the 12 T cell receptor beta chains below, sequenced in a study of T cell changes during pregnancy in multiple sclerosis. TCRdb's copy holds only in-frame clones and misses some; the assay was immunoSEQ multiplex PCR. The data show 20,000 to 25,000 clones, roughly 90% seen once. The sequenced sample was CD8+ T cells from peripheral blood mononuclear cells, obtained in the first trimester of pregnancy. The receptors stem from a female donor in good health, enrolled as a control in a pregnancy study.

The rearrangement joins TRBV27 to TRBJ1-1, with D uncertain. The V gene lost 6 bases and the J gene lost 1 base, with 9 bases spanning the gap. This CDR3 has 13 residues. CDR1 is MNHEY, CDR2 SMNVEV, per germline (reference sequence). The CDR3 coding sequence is TGTGCCAGCAGCACCGCGGGGAACACTGAAGCTTTCTTT. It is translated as CASSTAGNTEAFF.

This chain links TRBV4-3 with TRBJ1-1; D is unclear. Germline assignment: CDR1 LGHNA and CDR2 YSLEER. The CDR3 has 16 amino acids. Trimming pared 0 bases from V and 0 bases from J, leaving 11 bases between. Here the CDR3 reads CASSQDSGLMNTEAFF. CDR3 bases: TGCGCCAGCAGCCAAGACTCCGGTTTGATGAACACTGAAGCTTTCTTT.

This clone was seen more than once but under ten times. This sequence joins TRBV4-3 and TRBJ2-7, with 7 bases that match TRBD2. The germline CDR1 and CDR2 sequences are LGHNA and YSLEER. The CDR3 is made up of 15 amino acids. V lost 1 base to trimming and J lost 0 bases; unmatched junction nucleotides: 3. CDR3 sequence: CASSQARDYSYEQYF. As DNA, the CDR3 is TGCGCCAGCAGCCAAGCCAGGGACTACTCCTACGAGCAGTACTTC.

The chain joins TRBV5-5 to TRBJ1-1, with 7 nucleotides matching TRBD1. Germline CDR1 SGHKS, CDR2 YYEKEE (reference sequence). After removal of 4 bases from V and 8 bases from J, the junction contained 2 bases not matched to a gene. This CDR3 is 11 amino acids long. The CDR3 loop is CASSQDREAFF. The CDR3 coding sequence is TGTGCCAGCAGCCAGGACAGGGAAGCTTTCTTT.

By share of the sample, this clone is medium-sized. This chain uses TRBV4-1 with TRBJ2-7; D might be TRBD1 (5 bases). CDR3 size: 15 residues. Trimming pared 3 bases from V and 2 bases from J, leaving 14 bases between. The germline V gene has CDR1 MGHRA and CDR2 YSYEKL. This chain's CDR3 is CASSHSDTGAYEQYF. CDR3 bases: TGCGCCAGCAGCCACTCGGACACTGGGGCCTACGAGCAGTACTTC.

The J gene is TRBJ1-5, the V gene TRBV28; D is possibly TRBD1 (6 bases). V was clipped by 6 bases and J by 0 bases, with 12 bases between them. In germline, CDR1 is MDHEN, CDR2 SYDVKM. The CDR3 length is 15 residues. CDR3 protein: CASRGTGYSNQPQHF. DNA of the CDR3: TGTGCCAGCAGAGGTACAGGGTATAGCAATCAGCCCCAGCATTTT.

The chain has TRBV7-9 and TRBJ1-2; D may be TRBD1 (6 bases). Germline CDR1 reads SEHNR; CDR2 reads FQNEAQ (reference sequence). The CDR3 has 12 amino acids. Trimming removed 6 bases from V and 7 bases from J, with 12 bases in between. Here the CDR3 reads CASRGGPSGYTF. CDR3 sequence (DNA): TGTGCCAGCAGAGGGGGACCGAGTGGCTACACCTTC. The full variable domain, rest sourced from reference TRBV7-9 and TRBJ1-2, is DTGVSQNPRHKITKRGQNVTFRCDPISEHNRLYWYRQTLGQGPEFLTYFQNEAQLEKSRLLSDRFSAERPKGSFSTLEIQRTEQGDSAMYLCASRGGPSGYTFGSGTRLTVV.

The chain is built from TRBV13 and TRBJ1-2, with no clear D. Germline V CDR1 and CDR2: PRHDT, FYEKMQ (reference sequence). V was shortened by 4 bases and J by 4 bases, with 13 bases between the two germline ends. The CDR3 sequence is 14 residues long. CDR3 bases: TGTGCCAGCAGCTACAGCTTTCCTTCCTATGGCTACACCTTC. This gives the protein CASSYSFPSYGYTF.

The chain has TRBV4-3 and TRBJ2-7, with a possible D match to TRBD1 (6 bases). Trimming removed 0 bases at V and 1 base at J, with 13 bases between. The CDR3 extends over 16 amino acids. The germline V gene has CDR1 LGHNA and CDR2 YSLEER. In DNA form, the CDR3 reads TGCGCCAGCAGCCAAGACTCAGGGGTCGGATCCTACGAGCAGTACTTC. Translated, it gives CASSQDSGVGSYEQYF.

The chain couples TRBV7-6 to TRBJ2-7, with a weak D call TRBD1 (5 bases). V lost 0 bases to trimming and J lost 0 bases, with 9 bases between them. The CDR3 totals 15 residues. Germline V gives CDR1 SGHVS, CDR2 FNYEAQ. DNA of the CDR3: TGTGCCAGCAGCTTAGCGCCAGGGATCTCCTACGAGCAGTACTTC. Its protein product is CASSLAPGISYEQYF.

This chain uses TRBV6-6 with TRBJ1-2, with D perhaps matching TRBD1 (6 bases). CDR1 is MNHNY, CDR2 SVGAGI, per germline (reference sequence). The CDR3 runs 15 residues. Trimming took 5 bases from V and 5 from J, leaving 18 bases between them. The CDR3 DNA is TGTGCCAGCAGTCCCAATCCGGACAGAGAATATGGCTACACCTTC. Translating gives CASSPNPDREYGYTF.

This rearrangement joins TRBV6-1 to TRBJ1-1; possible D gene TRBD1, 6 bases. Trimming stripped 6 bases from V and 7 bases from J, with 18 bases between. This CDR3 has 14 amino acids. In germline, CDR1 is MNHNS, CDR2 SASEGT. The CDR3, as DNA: TGTGCCAGCAGCCCCGGGACAACTCCCGTTGAAGCTTTCTTT. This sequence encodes CASSPGTTPVEAFF.